This TCR beta chain was found in a study of blood T cell repertoires in COVID-19. Profiling relied on immunoSEQ multiplex PCR, and the TCRdb table lists in-frame clones only, not all of them. The sample holds some 45,000 clones, around 93% seen once. This TCR was sampled from a human donor in a cohort sampled during active COVID-19. Sequencing was performed on peripheral blood.

CDR3 amino acids: CRGGAGGYTF. CDR3 in DNA: TGCAGGGGGGGGGCAGGAGGCTACACCTTC. The chain couples TRBV20-1 to TRBJ1-2, with D perhaps matching TRBD1 (6 bases). CDR3 length equals 10 residues. Germline values: CDR1 DFQATT, CDR2 SNEGSKA (reference sequence).